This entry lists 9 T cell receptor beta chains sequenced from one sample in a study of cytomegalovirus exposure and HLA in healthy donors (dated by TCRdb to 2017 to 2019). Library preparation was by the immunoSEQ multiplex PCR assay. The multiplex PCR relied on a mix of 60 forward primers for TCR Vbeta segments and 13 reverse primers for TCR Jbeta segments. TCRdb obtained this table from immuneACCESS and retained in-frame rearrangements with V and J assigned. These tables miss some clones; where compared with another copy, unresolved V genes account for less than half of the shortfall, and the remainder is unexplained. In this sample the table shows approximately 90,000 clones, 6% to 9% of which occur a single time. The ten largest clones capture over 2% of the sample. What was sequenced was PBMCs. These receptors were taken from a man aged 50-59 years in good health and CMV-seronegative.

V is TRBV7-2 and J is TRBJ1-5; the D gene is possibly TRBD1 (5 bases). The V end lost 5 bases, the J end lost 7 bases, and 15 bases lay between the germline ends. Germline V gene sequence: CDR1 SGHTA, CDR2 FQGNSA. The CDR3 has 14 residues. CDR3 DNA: TGTGCCAGCAGCAGACCGGGGGTTCTACAGCCCCAGCATTTT. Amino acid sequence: CASSRPGVLQPQHF.

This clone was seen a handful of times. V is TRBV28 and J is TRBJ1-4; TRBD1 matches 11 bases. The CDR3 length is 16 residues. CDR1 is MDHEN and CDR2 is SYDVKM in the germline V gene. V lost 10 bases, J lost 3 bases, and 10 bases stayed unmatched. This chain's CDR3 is CATLRDRGVPNEKLFF. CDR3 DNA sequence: TGTGCCACCCTCCGGGACAGGGGGGTCCCTAATGAAAAACTGTTTTTT.

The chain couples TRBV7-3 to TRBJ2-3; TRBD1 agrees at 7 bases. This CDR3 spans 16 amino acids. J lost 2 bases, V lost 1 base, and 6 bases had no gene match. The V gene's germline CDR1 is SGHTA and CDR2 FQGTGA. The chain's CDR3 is CASSLRAGGPTDTQYF. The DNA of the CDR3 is TGTGCCAGCAGCTTAAGGGCAGGGGGTCCCACAGATACGCAGTATTTT.

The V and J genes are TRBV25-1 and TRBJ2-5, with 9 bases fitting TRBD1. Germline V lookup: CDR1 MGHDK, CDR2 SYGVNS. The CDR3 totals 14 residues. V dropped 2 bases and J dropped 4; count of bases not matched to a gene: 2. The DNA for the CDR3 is TGTGCCAGCAGTGAACGGGGACAGGGAGAGACCCAGTACTTC. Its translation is CASSERGQGETQYF.

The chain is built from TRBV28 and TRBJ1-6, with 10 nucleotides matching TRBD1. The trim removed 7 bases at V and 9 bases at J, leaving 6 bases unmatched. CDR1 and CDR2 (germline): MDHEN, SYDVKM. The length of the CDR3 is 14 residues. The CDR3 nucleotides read TGTGCCAGCATGGAGACAGGGGGCCTTTCACCCCTCCACTTT. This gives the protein CASMETGGLSPLHF.

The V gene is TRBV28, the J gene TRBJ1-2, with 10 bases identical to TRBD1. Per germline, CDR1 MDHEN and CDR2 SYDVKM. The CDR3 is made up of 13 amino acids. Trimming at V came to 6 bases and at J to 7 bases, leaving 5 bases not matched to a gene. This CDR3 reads CASRETGGSGYTF. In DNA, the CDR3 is TGTGCCAGCAGGGAGACAGGGGGCTCTGGCTACACCTTC.

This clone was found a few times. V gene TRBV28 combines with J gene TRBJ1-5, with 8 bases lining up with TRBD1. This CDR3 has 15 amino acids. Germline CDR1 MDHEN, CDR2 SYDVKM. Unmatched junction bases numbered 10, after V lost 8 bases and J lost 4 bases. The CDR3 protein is CASRLGTGKNQPQHF. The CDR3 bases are TGTGCCAGCCGCTTAGGGACAGGAAAAAATCAGCCCCAGCATTTT.

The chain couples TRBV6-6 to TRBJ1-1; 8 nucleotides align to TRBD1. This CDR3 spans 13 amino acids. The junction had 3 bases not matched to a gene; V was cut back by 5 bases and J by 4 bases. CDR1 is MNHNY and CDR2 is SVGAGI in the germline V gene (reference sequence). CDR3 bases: TGTGCCAGCAGTGACACAGGGGGCACTGAAGCTTTCTTT. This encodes CASSDTGGTEAFF.

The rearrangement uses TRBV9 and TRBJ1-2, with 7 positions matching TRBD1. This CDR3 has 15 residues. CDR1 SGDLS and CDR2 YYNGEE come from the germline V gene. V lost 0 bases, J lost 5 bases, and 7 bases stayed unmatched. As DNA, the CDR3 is TGTGCCAGCAGCGTAGAAATAGGGGGCGGGTATGGCTACACCTTC. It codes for CASSVEIGGGYGYTF.